Following are 3 T cell receptor beta chains from one sample sequenced in a study of cytomegalovirus exposure and HLA in healthy donors. A multiplex PCR was run with 60 Vbeta primers and 13 Jbeta primers. TCRdb keeps only in-frame clones here, not all; method: immunoSEQ multiplex PCR. In the table there are approximately 170,000 clones, almost 75% of which are singletons. The sequencing input was PBMCs. These receptors all come from a woman in her 30s in good health and CMV-seropositive.

This clone has only a few counts. V and J are TRBV15 and TRBJ1-2; D uncertain. The V gene lost 4 bases and the J gene lost 6 bases, with 15 bases spanning the gap. CDR1 is LNHNV, CDR2 YYDKDF, per germline (reference sequence). The CDR3 has 14 amino acids. CDR3 nucleotide sequence: TGTGCCACCAGCATCCCCAGGCCGATAGATGGCTACACCTTC. Its translation: CATSIPRPIDGYTF.

The gene calls are TRBV29-1 and TRBJ2-1; 9 bases map to TRBD1. The CDR3 length is 19 residues. V lost 4 bases and J lost 4; bases outside the gene matches: 20. CDR1 is SQVTM and CDR2 is ANQGSEA in the germline V gene. The CDR3 coding sequence is TGCAGCGTTGTGGGGGTAACAACAGGGGGCGTCTTTACGTACAATGAGCAGTTCTTC. Translation gives CSVVGVTTGGVFTYNEQFF.

The genes are TRBV7-2 and TRBJ2-2; 8 bases agree with TRBD2. The CDR3 consists of 16 residues. The germline V gene encodes CDR1 SGHTA and CDR2 FQGNSA. Germline trimming cut 4 bases from V and 4 bases from J; bases unmatched to any gene: 8. The CDR3 sequence is CASSSRVAGSTGELFF. The CDR3 DNA follows: TGTGCCAGCAGCTCCAGGGTAGCGGGGAGCACCGGGGAGCTGTTTTTT.